This TCR beta chain was observed in a study of T cell repertoires in cytomegalovirus infection. Study context: In public TCR beta signatures, there were indications of both CMV infection and matching HLA type.

This clonotype was seen more than once but under ten times. Its antigen remains unknown. Study-level results: In two of eight donors, the top clonotype was HLA-C-restricted CMV-specific.

Germline loops: CDR1 SGHTA, CDR2 FQGNSA. This CDR3 spans 15 amino acids. V was trimmed by 5 bases and J by 2 bases, leaving 15 bases between them. TCRdb reprocessed the reads with MiXCR, giving one entry per CDR3 protein. Seen here are 110,000 or so distinct CDR3 sequences, 30% observed once, and the top ten hold 35% to 50%. This receptor was taken from a human donor in good health (CMV status not recorded). Some clones in this sample may be carry-over from other donors' samples. The sample was CD8+ T cells from cultured PBMCs, taken from culture after CMV antigen stimulation. The chain links TRBV7-2 to TRBJ2-5, with D tentatively TRBD1 or TRBD2 (7 bases each). In DNA form, the CDR3 reads TGTGCCAGCAGCCCAGGGGGAGCGGGACAAGAGACCCAGTACTTC. Protein product: CASSPGGAGQETQYF. Together with reference TRBV7-2 and TRBJ2-5, the CDR3 gives the full variable domain: GAGVSQSPSNKVTEKGKDVELRCDPISGHTALYWYRQSLGQGLEFLIYFQGNSAPDKSGLPSDRFSAERTGGSVSTLTIQRTQQEDSAVYLCASSPGGAGQETQYFGPGTRLLVL.